Listed below are T cell receptor beta chains from one sample, sequenced in a study of blood T cell repertoires in COVID-19. The table came from immunoSEQ multiplex PCR; TCRdb's copy has only in-frame clones and leaves some out. Of 300,000 or so clones listed, about nine tenths are singletons. Specimen: PBMCs or T cells enriched from blood (not recorded which). These TCRs come from a woman aged 50 to 60 who had been exposed to COVID-19. Both conserved end residues are part of each CDR3. D genes are given only for firm matches. Size is stated for part of the rows, as once, few or many counts, or as a class when the clone is expanded.

TRBD1	TRBV6-4	NA	13	TRBJ2-1	TGTGCCAGCAGTGAGACAGGGGTCAATGAGCAGTTCTTC	CASSETGVNEQFF
NA	TRBV5-8	NA	14	TRBJ1-2	TGTGCCAGCACGCCCCGGGTCCCCGGGAGCGGCTACACCTTC	CASTPRVPGSGYTF
NA	TRBV7-8	few	19	TRBJ1-4	TGTGCCAGCAGCTTATCTAAGGATCTTTCCGGGAGAAGACTAGAGGGACTGTTTTTT	CASSLSKDLSGRRLEGLFF
NA	TRBV7-9	few	16	TRBJ1-6	TGTGCCAGCAGCTGGGGGGGGAATATCTATAATTCACCCCTCCACTTT	CASSWGGNIYNSPLHF
NA	TRBV5-4	NA	14	TRBJ2-7	TGTGCCAGCAGCTTGGGGGGACTGCACTACGAGCAGTACTTC	CASSLGGLHYEQYF
NA	TRBV27	few	18	TRBJ2-7	TGTGCCAGCAGTTTAGGGTTGGGGGCTCCCCCAAACCACGACGAGCAGTACTTC	CASSLGLGAPPNHDEQYF
NA	TRBV19	NA	14	TRBJ1-4	TGTGCCAGTAGTAAACAGCCTCCTAATGAAAAACTGTTTTTT	CASSKQPPNEKLFF
NA	TRBV9	NA	16	TRBJ2-2	TGTGCCAGCAGCGTAGATCTTGGCGGGGCGATCGGGGAGCTGTTTTTT	CASSVDLGGAIGELFF
NA	TRBV10-3	NA	16	TRBJ2-3	TGTGCCATCAGTAACCTTGGGCAATCTAGCACAGATACGCAGTATTTT	CAISNLGQSSTDTQYF
NA	TRBV3-1/TRBV3-2	NA	13	TRBJ2-6	TGTGCCAGCAGCCCGGGTGGGGCCAACGTCCTGACTTTC	CASSPGGANVLTF
NA	TRBV15	NA	17	TRBJ2-1	TGTGCCACCAGCAGAGATCGGGGCACGGAGGGGCCCAATGAGCAGTTCTTC	CATSRDRGTEGPNEQFF
TRBD1	TRBV11-2	NA	16	TRBJ1-4	TGTGCCAGCAGCCCCCTCGCCTCAGGGGGCACCGAAAAACTGTTTTTT	CASSPLASGGTEKLFF
TRBD2	TRBV5-1	NA	15	TRBJ2-5	TGCGCCAGCAGCCCTAGCGGGGGGCTCCCAATGGCCCAGTACTTC	CASSPSGGLPMAQYF
NA	TRBV19	NA	15	TRBJ2-6	TGTGCCAGTAGCAGAGGGAACTCTGGGGCCAACGTCCTGACTTTC	CASSRGNSGANVLTF
NA	TRBV5-1	NA	15	TRBJ2-5	TGCGCCAGCAGCTTGGCTGGGGGGGCCCTAGAGACCCAGTACTTC	CASSLAGGALETQYF
NA	TRBV4-2	NA	19	TRBJ2-6	TGTGCCAGCAGCCAAGATTTAGTGTCCAGGGCTGTTGGGGCCAACGTCCTGACTTTC	CASSQDLVSRAVGANVLTF
NA	TRBV4-2	few	17	TRBJ2-1	TGTGCCAGCAGCCAAGTGGTGATAGGGAGCTCCTACAATGAGCAGTTCTTC	CASSQVVIGSSYNEQFF
TRBD1	TRBV3-1/TRBV3-2	NA	15	TRBJ1-2	TGTGCCAGCAGCCGGGGACAGATAGCTAACTATGGCTACACCTTC	CASSRGQIANYGYTF
TRBD2	TRBV7-6	NA	15	TRBJ2-3	TGTGCCAGCAGCATAGGACTAGTCCTCACAGATACGCAGTATTTT	CASSIGLVLTDTQYF
TRBD1	TRBV19	NA	14	TRBJ2-7	TGTGCCAGTAGTATGAGGGACAGATCCTACGAGCAGTACTTC	CASSMRDRSYEQYF
NA	TRBV19	NA	14	TRBJ1-2	TGTGCCAGTAGTATACAGGGTATGGGATATGGCTACACCTTC	CASSIQGMGYGYTF
NA	TRBV6-5	NA	14	TRBJ2-7	TGTGCCAGCAGGATAGGAGAGGGTCGGTACGAGCAGTACTTC	CASRIGEGRYEQYF
TRBD1	TRBV24-1	NA	14	TRBJ1-5	TGTGCCACCAGTGATGGGACAGGCGGCCAGCCCCAGCATTTT	CATSDGTGGQPQHF
TRBD2	TRBV18	NA	15	TRBJ2-1	TGTGCCAGCTCACCACGAACTAGCGGCTACAATGAGCAGTTCTTC	CASSPRTSGYNEQFF
TRBD1	TRBV30	NA	15	TRBJ1-4	TGTGCCTGGAGTTCCGGGACAGCGCCTAATGAAAAACTGTTTTTT	CAWSSGTAPNEKLFF
TRBD1	TRBV18	NA	16	TRBJ2-3	TGTGCCAGCTCACCACTGACAGGGGGAGAAACAGATACGCAGTATTTT	CASSPLTGGETDTQYF
NA	TRBV29-1	once	13	TRBJ1-1	TGCAGCGTTGAGCCAGGGGCTGGCACTGAAGCTTTCTTT	CSVEPGAGTEAFF
TRBD1	TRBV10-3	NA	15	TRBJ2-1	TGTGCCATCAGTGTGGGACAGAGAAACTACAATGAGCAGTTCTTC	CAISVGQRNYNEQFF
NA	TRBV5-1	once	12	TRBJ2-2	TGCGCCAGCAGCACATTCAGGGGGGAGCTGTTTTTT	CASSTFRGELFF
TRBD1	TRBV5-1	NA	14	TRBJ1-5	TGCGCCAGCAGCTGGACAGGGGATGATCAGCCCCAGCATTTT	CASSWTGDDQPQHF
NA	TRBV7-8	NA	15	TRBJ1-2	TGTGCCAGCAGCGCGACAGCACCGCAAGAGGATGGCTACACCTTC	CASSATAPQEDGYTF
TRBD1	TRBV28	few	14	TRBJ2-7	TGTGCCAGCAGGGGCTCCGGGACAGGGTACGAGCAGTACTTC	CASRGSGTGYEQYF
TRBD1	TRBV9	NA	16	TRBJ2-2	TGTGCCAGCAGCGGAAGGGGACAGATGAACACCGGGGAGCTGTTTTTT	CASSGRGQMNTGELFF
NA	TRBV2	NA	14	TRBJ2-5	TGTGCCAGCAGTGATTCTACAGTTCAAGAGACCCAGTACTTC	CASSDSTVQETQYF
TRBD1	TRBV2	NA	12	TRBJ2-7	TGTGCCAGCAGAGGACAGGGAGACGAGCAGTACTTC	CASRGQGDEQYF
TRBD2	TRBV27	NA	17	TRBJ2-1	TGTGCCAGCAGGCAACTAGCGGGGGGGAAGTCCTACAATGAGCAGTTCTTC	CASRQLAGGKSYNEQFF
TRBD2	TRBV28	once	18	TRBJ2-3	TGTGCCAGCAGTTCCTCCCGGACTAGCCGCGGTCGGACAGATACGCAGTATTTT	CASSSSRTSRGRTDTQYF
TRBD2	TRBV7-2	NA	15	TRBJ2-1	TGTGCCAGCAGCCAACTAGCGAGCCCTTATATTGAGCAGTTCTTC	CASSQLASPYIEQFF
NA	TRBV25-1	NA	17	TRBJ1-2	TGTGCCAGCAGTGGTCGTGAGGAGCGGGCCCTCACGAATGGCTACACCTTC	CASSGREERALTNGYTF
NA	TRBV27	NA	18	TRBJ1-5	TGTGCCAGCAGTTTAGTCCCATCAAATGTAGGGGGACATCAGCCCCAGCATTTT	CASSLVPSNVGGHQPQHF
NA	TRBV28	NA	15	TRBJ2-1	TGTGCCAGCAGTTCAATAGCGGTTCCCTACAATGAGCAGTTCTTC	CASSSIAVPYNEQFF
NA	TRBV11-1	NA	14	TRBJ2-7	TGTGCCAGCAGCCTCGCGGCCGGAGGCTACGAGCAGTACTTC	CASSLAAGGYEQYF
NA	TRBV5-1	NA	14	TRBJ1-4	TGCGCCAGCAGTAGCCAGGGGCCGAATGAAAAACTGTTTTTT	CASSSQGPNEKLFF
NA	TRBV7-9	once	15	TRBJ1-6	TGTGCCAGCAGCTTACAGGTGACCTATAATTCACCCCTCCACTTT	CASSLQVTYNSPLHF
NA	TRBV7-2	NA	14	TRBJ1-1	TGTGCCAGCAGCTTAGATTTAGCGAACACTGAAGCTTTCTTT	CASSLDLANTEAFF
NA	TRBV5-4	NA	14	TRBJ1-4	TGTGCCAGCAGCTTGCGTCAGTCGGGTGAAAAACTGTTTTTT	CASSLRQSGEKLFF
NA	TRBV10-3	NA	16	TRBJ2-1	TGTGCCATCAGGGGGGGGCTCGCGGGATACAACAATGAGCAGTTCTTC	CAIRGGLAGYNNEQFF
NA	TRBV15	NA	14	TRBJ2-2	TGTGCCACCAGTCTGGAACGGGGAACCGGGGAGCTGTTTTTT	CATSLERGTGELFF
NA	TRBV19	NA	15	TRBJ1-1	TGTGCCAGTAGTACGGCGGACACGAAGAACACTGAAGCTTTCTTT	CASSTADTKNTEAFF
NA	TRBV29-1	NA	13	TRBJ1-1	TGCAGCGTTGAACAGGGCCTGAACACTGAAGCTTTCTTT	CSVEQGLNTEAFF
TRBD1	TRBV4-2	NA	19	TRBJ2-3	TGTGCCAGCAGCCAAGCTCGAGGAGGGGGACAGGGAGGATCAGATACGCAGTATTTT	CASSQARGGGQGGSDTQYF
NA	TRBV9	NA	13	TRBJ1-6	TGTGCCAGCAGCGTAGAGGGGTATTCACCCCTCCACTTT	CASSVEGYSPLHF
TRBD1	TRBV7-6	NA	12	TRBJ1-2	TGTGCCAGCAGCTACGACAGGGTTGGGTACACCTTC	CASSYDRVGYTF